What follows are 24 T cell receptor beta chains derived from one specimen sequenced in a study of blood T cell repertoires in COVID-19. This table comes from immunoSEQ multiplex PCR, and its TCRdb copy is limited to in-frame clones, with some not included. The table includes tens of thousands of clones, about 76% detected once. Source material: peripheral blood. The receptors come from a man in his 70s with active or convalescent COVID-19.

This clone was counted a few times. The V call is TRBV30, the J call TRBJ2-1; the match to TRBD1 covers 7 bases. Unmatched junction bases numbered 18, after V lost 8 bases and J lost 5 bases. Germline CDR1 reads GTSNPN; CDR2 reads SVGIG (reference sequence). The CDR3 spans 16 residues. CDR3 sequence (DNA): TGTGCCGCGCGAAGCTGGGACAGATACCCCCACAATGAGCAGTTCTTC. Amino acids: CAARSWDRYPHNEQFF.

The chain links TRBV7-9 to TRBJ1-1, with 7 bases fitting TRBD1. V lost 4 bases, J lost 4 bases, and 9 bases stayed unmatched. Germline CDR1 is SEHNR and CDR2 is FQNEAQ (reference sequence). This CDR3 comprises 15 residues. CDR3 nucleotide sequence: TGTGCCAGCAGCTCACACAGGGGATTAGGCACTGAAGCTTTCTTT. It codes for CASSSHRGLGTEAFF. The full variable domain, in which reference TRBV7-9 and TRBJ1-1 provide the parts outside the CDR3, is DTGVSQNPRHKITKRGQNVTFRCDPISEHNRLYWYRQTLGQGPEFLTYFQNEAQLEKSRLLSDRFSAERPKGSFSTLEIQRTEQGDSAMYLCASSSHRGLGTEAFFGQGTRLTVV.

This sequence joins TRBV12-5 and TRBJ2-7; D may be TRBD1 (6 bases). Trimming took 3 bases from V and 4 from J, leaving 10 bases between them. Per germline, CDR1 LGHNT and CDR2 FRNRAP. The CDR3 runs 13 residues. The CDR3 protein is CASGFAQGYEQYF. The CDR3 nucleotides read TGTGCTAGTGGTTTTGCCCAGGGGTACGAGCAGTACTTC.

The chain joins TRBV2 to TRBJ1-5, with 9 bases matching TRBD1. Losses at the gene ends were 4 bases for V and 4 bases for J; bases not matched to a gene: 2. The germline V gene has CDR1 SNHLY and CDR2 FYNNEI. The CDR3 contains 14 residues. The CDR3 DNA reads as TGTGCCAGCAGTGTTGGGACAGGGAATCAGCCCCAGCATTTT. This gives the protein CASSVGTGNQPQHF.

CDR3 in amino acids: CSVDYSRTDTQYF. CDR3 in DNA: TGCAGCGTTGATTACTCTCGCACAGATACGCAGTATTTT. The V call is TRBV29-1, the J call TRBJ2-3; D is ambiguous. The V gene's germline CDR1 is SQVTM and CDR2 ANQGSEA. The germline V and J ends were trimmed by 3 bases and 1 base, with 8 bases remaining between them. CDR3 size: 13 residues.

The V gene is TRBV28, the J gene TRBJ1-3, with 8 nucleotides matching TRBD1. The V gene end was trimmed by 6 bases and the J gene end by 4 bases; junction bases not matched to a gene: 8. This CDR3 comprises 15 residues. Germline loops: CDR1 MDHEN, CDR2 SYDVKM. The CDR3 DNA is TGTGCCAGCAGCAATGCAGGGGGCTACGGAAACACCATATATTTT. Translated, it gives CASSNAGGYGNTIYF.

This chain connects TRBV5-1 to TRBJ2-7, with D perhaps TRBD1 (6 bases). Trimming removed 1 base at V and 2 bases at J, with 16 bases between. Germline values: CDR1 SGHRS, CDR2 YFSETQ. The CDR3 sequence is 16 residues long. The DNA for the CDR3 is TGCGCCAGCAGCTTGAGCCCGACAGGACTTACCTACGAGCAGTACTTC. It specifies CASSLSPTGLTYEQYF.

The table lists this clone with a few counts. The chain has TRBV5-6 and TRBJ1-1; D might be TRBD1 (6 bases). CDR3 length: 14 amino acids. V gave up 9 bases and J gave up 6 bases, with 21 bases separating them. CDR1 is SGHDT and CDR2 is YYEEEE in the germline V gene. The CDR3 is CATRSGGVLAEAFF. The CDR3 coding sequence is TGTGCCACCCGAAGCGGGGGCGTTTTGGCTGAAGCTTTCTTT.

V gene TRBV11-2 combines with J gene TRBJ1-1; 7 bases are a match to TRBD1. The CDR3 has 17 residues. Germline lookup yields CDR1 SGHAT and CDR2 FQNNGV. The ends lost 2 bases at V and 7 bases at J; junction bases unmatched: 16. The CDR3 DNA reads TGTGCCAGCAGCTTAACCCTGACAGGGCCGCTCAGGGGTGAAGCTTTCTTT. Protein product: CASSLTLTGPLRGEAFF.

This clone has a single count. The J gene is TRBJ1-2, the V gene TRBV5-1; D unresolved. This CDR3 comprises 12 residues. Germline values: CDR1 SGHRS, CDR2 YFSETQ. Trimming left V 3 bases short and J 8 bases short, with 11 bases between. The CDR3 is CASSYGSGGYTF. CDR3 in DNA: TGCGCCAGCAGCTACGGGAGTGGCGGCTACACCTTC.

V is TRBV30 and J is TRBJ1-5, with 7 bases matching TRBD1. The germline gives CDR1 GTSNPN, CDR2 SVGIG (reference sequence). The CDR3 runs to 13 residues. J was trimmed by 4 bases and V by 2 bases; bases with no gene match: 2. The CDR3 sequence is CAWSLQGNQPQHF. Here the CDR3 DNA reads TGTGCCTGGAGTTTACAGGGGAATCAGCCCCAGCATTTT.

This clone appeared a few times. V and J are TRBV19 and TRBJ1-5, with a possible D match to TRBD1 (5 bases). V was shortened by 8 bases and J by 0 bases, with 23 bases between the two germline ends. CDR1 is LNHDA, CDR2 SQIVND, per germline (reference sequence). The length of the CDR3 is 18 residues. CDR3 nucleotide sequence: TGTGCCAGTTCCCCTGACGGGGGTACCACTTATAGCAATCAGCCCCAGCATTTT. Protein sequence: CASSPDGGTTYSNQPQHF.

This clone has a handful of counts. The chain carries TRBV5-4 and TRBJ2-7; 9 bases are a match to TRBD1. The CDR3 is made up of 15 amino acids. Trimming removed 4 bases from V and 6 bases from J; junction bases left unmatched: 11. CDR1 is SGHNT and CDR2 is YYREEE in the germline V gene (reference sequence). The CDR3 DNA reads as TGTGCCAGCAGCGCGCCGGGGACAGGGTCTCGCGAGCAGTACTTC. This gives the protein CASSAPGTGSREQYF.

This clone was counted once. The gene calls are TRBV2 and TRBJ1-5; 9 nucleotides match TRBD1. The J segment lost 6 bases and the V segment lost 4 bases, leaving 10 bases of the junction unmatched. This CDR3 is 16 amino acids long. Per the germline V gene, CDR1 is SNHLY and CDR2 is FYNNEI. The CDR3 nucleotides are TGTGCCAGCAGTGCGGGTTGGGACAGGGTTTTTCAGCCCCAGCATTTT. This sequence encodes CASSAGWDRVFQPQHF.

The rearrangement uses TRBV7-2 and TRBJ2-5, with 7 bases aligning to TRBD2. Germline V CDR1 and CDR2: SGHTA, FQGNSA. CDR3 length: 13 residues. Losses at the gene ends were 5 bases for V and 5 bases for J; bases not matched to a gene: 5. The CDR3 here is CASSLRLAETQYF. DNA of the CDR3: TGTGCCAGCAGCCTCCGACTAGCTGAGACCCAGTACTTC.

This clone has only one observation. The chain couples TRBV20-1 to TRBJ1-6; D is ambiguous. The germline gives CDR1 DFQATT, CDR2 SNEGSKA (reference sequence). CDR3 length: 14 amino acids. V dropped 3 bases and J dropped 1 base, with 7 bases sitting between them. CDR3 in amino acids: CSASPGSYNSPLHF. For the CDR3, the DNA is TGCAGTGCTAGTCCGGGATCCTATAATTCACCCCTCCACTTT.

J is TRBJ2-7 and V is TRBV14; no clear D. Germline-derived CDR1 and CDR2 are SGHDN and FVKESK. V shed 1 base and J shed 6 bases, with 10 bases lying between them. CDR3 length equals 13 residues. The CDR3 bases are TGTGCCAGCAGCCAAGTCCAGGCCTCCGAGCAGTACTTC. It is translated as CASSQVQASEQYF. Full variable domain (remainder filled in from reference TRBV14 and TRBJ2-7): EAGVTQFPSHSVIEKGQTVTLRCDPISGHDNLYWYRRVMGKEIKFLLHFVKESKQDESGMPNNRFLAERTGGTYSTLKVQPAELEDSGVYFCASSQVQASEQYFGPGTRLTVT.

The V gene is TRBV28, the J gene TRBJ1-5; perhaps TRBD1 as D (5 bases). Trimming stripped 5 bases from V and 6 bases from J, with 17 bases between. Germline CDR1 MDHEN, CDR2 SYDVKM. The CDR3 has 15 residues. As DNA, the CDR3 is TGTGCCAGCAGTAGACCGGGGGATGTGGGTCAGCCCCAGCATTTT. Amino acid sequence: CASSRPGDVGQPQHF. The whole variable domain, remainder taken from reference TRBV28 and TRBJ1-5, is DVKVTQSSRYLVKRTGEKVFLECVQDMDHENMFWYRQDPGLGLRLIYFSYDVKMKEKGDIPEGYSVSREKKERFSLILESASTNQTSMYLCASSRPGDVGQPQHFGDGTRLSIL.

This clone was seen a handful of times. This rearrangement joins TRBV25-1 to TRBJ2-7; 7 bases map to TRBD1. The CDR3 spans 11 residues. CDR1 and CDR2 (germline): MGHDK, SYGVNS. After removal of 6 bases from V and 6 bases from J, the junction contained 2 bases not matched to a gene. CDR3 nucleotide sequence: TGTGCCAGCAGGACAGGGTTCGAGCAGTACTTC. Residues: CASRTGFEQYF.

This clone was seen a single time. Within the sample, other DNA sequences also encode this same CDR3. The V and J genes are TRBV28 and TRBJ1-4; D might be TRBD1 (5 bases). Looked up from germline, CDR1 is MDHEN and CDR2 is SYDVKM. The CDR3 is made up of 13 amino acids. Deletions cut 3 bases from V and 6 bases from J, with 8 bases between. CDR3 sequence: CASSLGGDEKLFF. Here the CDR3 DNA reads TGTGCCAGCAGTTTGGGGGGAGATGAAAAACTGTTTTTT. Filled out from reference TRBV28 and TRBJ1-4, the complete variable domain reads DVKVTQSSRYLVKRTGEKVFLECVQDMDHENMFWYRQDPGLGLRLIYFSYDVKMKEKGDIPEGYSVSREKKERFSLILESASTNQTSMYLCASSLGGDEKLFFGSGTQLSVL.

The chain combines TRBV14 with TRBJ2-5, with D possibly being TRBD1 (6 bases). The CDR3 is 15 residues long. V lost 3 bases to trimming and J lost 1 base, with 12 bases between them. Germline CDR1 reads SGHDN; CDR2 reads FVKESK. CDR3 region: CASSHLGHSQETQYF. CDR3 DNA: TGTGCCAGCAGCCACTTGGGACACAGCCAAGAGACCCAGTACTTC.

Here the CDR3 reads CASSLSGGVEDTGELFF. The CDR3 nucleotides are TGCGCCAGCAGCTTGTCAGGAGGGGTTGAAGACACCGGGGAGCTGTTTTTT. The rearrangement links TRBV5-1 to TRBJ2-2; TRBD2 might be the D (6 bases). CDR1 is SGHRS and CDR2 is YFSETQ in the germline V gene. CDR3 length: 17 residues. Between the trimmed V and J ends, which lost 1 base and 3 bases, there was a span of 16 bases.

Only a few counts were recorded for this clone. J is TRBJ1-3 and V is TRBV10-3; D is unresolved. Deletions cut 7 bases from V and 3 bases from J, with 10 bases between. CDR1 and CDR2 (germline): ENHRY, SYGVKD. The length of the CDR3 is 13 residues. The CDR3 reads CAITREIGNTIYF. CDR3 coding DNA: TGTGCCATCACTCGGGAAATTGGAAACACCATATATTTT.

The sample holds a few counts of this clone. The V call is TRBV9, the J call TRBJ1-1, with a weak D call TRBD1 (5 bases). V gave up 3 bases and J gave up 3 bases, with 12 bases separating them. Germline V lookup: CDR1 SGDLS, CDR2 YYNGEE. This CDR3 contains 14 residues. The CDR3 DNA sequence: TGTGCCAGCAGCGCCTTCGGACAACACACTGAAGCTTTCTTT. Residues: CASSAFGQHTEAFF.